This TCR beta chain was captured by sequencing in a study of cytomegalovirus exposure and HLA in healthy donors. Study results and limitations: In a later analysis, most CMV-associated TCR beta chains appeared HLA-restricted. Accounts indicate the classifier identified cytomegalovirus status with strong specificity and sensitivity.

The donors gave bone marrow, and they were healthy. CDR1 is LNHNV, CDR2 YYDKDF, per germline (reference sequence). V was shortened by 3 bases and J by 2 bases, with 11 bases between the two germline ends. This CDR3 has 15 amino acids. Note on this clone: Its antigen is still unknown.

In the PCR, 60 Vbeta and 13 Jbeta primers were used. TCRdb's copy holds only in-frame clones and misses some; the assay was immunoSEQ multiplex PCR. Of over 65,000 clones in the sample, roughly 78% were seen once. This TCR was sampled from a middle-aged man in good health and CMV-seronegative. V usage is TRBV15 and J usage is TRBJ2-1, with a weak D call TRBD2 (6 bases). Input material: PBMCs. DNA for the CDR3: TGTGCCACCAGCAGTGGCGGGATACCCTACAATGAGCAGTTCTTC. Encoded protein: CATSSGGIPYNEQFF.